Shown below are 27 T cell receptor beta chains from a single sample sequenced in a study of sequential checkpoint blockade in melanoma (dated by TCRdb to between 2017 and 2020). To prepare the library, the immunoSEQ multiplex PCR assay was applied. This is the immuneACCESS table as TCRdb keeps it, with only in-frame sequences that have V and J called. A part of the clones is gone; compared with another copy, unresolved V genes explain less than half, and the rest is unexplained. This sample gives thousands of clones in total; about 24% of them show up just once. 8.1% of the sample comes from the top ten. Explained via the paper, the treatment or condition label denotes: randomized to nivolumab then ipilimumab (arm A) or the reverse (arm B). The material was tumor tissue (inferred from file names), obtained from a patient given nivolumab and ipilimumab in sequence. The receptors here all came from a human donor with melanoma.

This clone counts as medium-sized. The chain couples TRBV6-8 to TRBJ1-2, with a weak D call TRBD1 (5 bases). This CDR3 has 14 residues. V was clipped by 7 bases and J by 1 base, with 13 bases between them. Germline CDR1 and CDR2: MNHGY and SAAAGT. This CDR3 reads CASIPGGVNYGYTF. Written as DNA, the CDR3 is TGTGCCAGCATTCCGGGGGGGGTTAACTATGGCTACACCTTC.

V is TRBV19 and J is TRBJ2-5, with 7 nucleotides matching TRBD2. V shed 10 bases, J shed 4 bases, and the junction held 12 bases outside the gene matches. CDR3 length equals 14 residues. The V gene's germline CDR1 is LNHDA and CDR2 SQIVND (reference sequence). CDR3 bases: TGTGCCACCACCCCCAGCGGGGCCATAGAGACCCAGTACTTC. It translates to CATTPSGAIETQYF.

This chain joins TRBV18 and TRBJ2-3; 8 bases are shared with TRBD1. The CDR3 loop spans 14 amino acids. V dropped 3 bases and J dropped 4; count of bases not matched to a gene: 3. Germline CDR1 and CDR2: KGHSH and LQKENI. In DNA form, the CDR3 reads TGTGCCAGCTCACCTGGGACAGGCCCAGATACGCAGTATTTT. Amino acids: CASSPGTGPDTQYF.

The CDR3 DNA sequence: TGCAGCTCTCAACCGGCACAGGGCACTGAAGCTTTCTTT. Amino acids: CSSQPAQGTEAFF. The chain recombines TRBV29-1 with TRBJ1-1; a weak D match, TRBD1 (6 bases). Trimming removed 8 bases at V and 4 bases at J, with 17 bases between. The CDR3 length is 13 residues. CDR1 and CDR2 (germline): SQVTM, ANQGSEA.

This clone was detected only a few times. J is TRBJ1-5 and V is TRBV19, with D unclear. V lost 6 bases to trimming and J lost 4 bases, with 10 bases between them. This CDR3 is built from 13 residues. The germline CDR1 and CDR2 sequences are LNHDA and SQIVND (reference sequence). CDR3 nucleotides: TGTGCCAGTAGGGGCCCGGGAAATCAGCCCCAGCATTTT. This codes for CASRGPGNQPQHF. The variable domain in full, completed from reference TRBV19 and TRBJ1-5, reads DGGITQSPKYLFRKEGQNVTLSCEQNLNHDAMYWYRQDPGQGLRLIYYSQIVNDFQKGDIAEGYSVSREKKESFPLTVTSAQKNPTAFYLCASRGPGNQPQHFGDGTRLSIL.

The genes are TRBV5-1 and TRBJ1-2, with TRBD1 as a possible D gene (6 bases). Germline CDR1 is SGHRS and CDR2 is YFSETQ. The V gene lost 0 bases and the J gene lost 3 bases, with 9 bases spanning the gap. There are 14 residues in the CDR3. CDR3 protein: CASSLDREDYGYTF. For the CDR3, the DNA is TGCGCCAGCAGCTTGGACAGGGAAGACTATGGCTACACCTTC.

Relative to its sample, this clone is medium-sized. V usage is TRBV11-3 and J usage is TRBJ2-2; D call uncertain. The germline CDR1 and CDR2 sequences are SGHNT and YENEEA. The V end was cut by 3 bases, the J end by 3 bases, with 11 bases between. The CDR3 is made up of 15 amino acids. The CDR3 DNA reads TGTGCCAGCAGCTTCCTGACCAGTTACACCGGGGAGCTGTTTTTT. Translating gives CASSFLTSYTGELFF. Based on the CDR3 plus reference TRBV11-3 and TRBJ2-2, the full variable domain is EAGVVQSPRYKIIEKKQPVAFWCNPISGHNTLYWYLQNLGQGPELLIRYENEEAVDDSQLPKDRFSAERLKGVDSTLKIQPAELGDSAVYLCASSFLTSYTGELFFGEGSRLTVL.

The genes are TRBV5-1 and TRBJ2-7; 9 bases are a match to TRBD2. V lost 0 bases, J lost 5 bases, and 6 bases stayed unmatched. The CDR3 runs to 15 residues. Germline lookup yields CDR1 SGHRS and CDR2 YFSETQ. CDR3 DNA: TGCGCCAGCAGCTTGGGTGGTAGCGGGAGCCACGAGCAGTACTTC. It translates to CASSLGGSGSHEQYF. The full variable domain, with the rest looked up from reference TRBV5-1 and TRBJ2-7, is KAGVTQTPRYLIKTRGQQVTLSCSPISGHRSVSWYQQTPGQGLQFLFEYFSETQRNKGNFPGRFSGRQFSNSRSEMNVSTLELGDSALYLCASSLGGSGSHEQYFGPGTRLTVT.

The CDR3 nucleotides are TGTGCCAGCAGCCATTCCGGCCCCGAGGGAGGCTACGAGCAGTACTTC. Translated: CASSHSGPEGGYEQYF. V usage is TRBV11-3 and J usage is TRBJ2-7, with D perhaps TRBD2 (6 bases). The V gene's germline CDR1 is SGHNT and CDR2 YENEEA. V was cut by 5 bases and J by 3 bases, with 20 bases left in between. The CDR3 extends over 16 amino acids.

The J gene is TRBJ2-1, the V gene TRBV30, with D tentatively TRBD1 (6 bases). Germline CDR1 is GTSNPN and CDR2 is SVGIG (reference sequence). Trimming left V 0 bases short and J 15 bases short, with 21 bases between. CDR3 size: 14 residues. The CDR3 sequence is CAWSVLTGAQGRFF. In DNA form, the CDR3 reads TGTGCCTGGAGTGTACTTACGGGCGCACAGGGCAGGTTCTTC.

This clone was counted between two and nine times. The rearrangement links TRBV29-1 to TRBJ2-1, with 9 bases matching TRBD2. There are 16 residues in the CDR3. Germline assignment: CDR1 SQVTM and CDR2 ANQGSEA. Trimming took 6 bases from V and 6 from J; bases not matched to a gene: 15. This chain's CDR3 is CSVGLSWTSVGNEQFF. CDR3 DNA: TGCAGCGTCGGCCTTTCTTGGACTAGCGTGGGCAATGAGCAGTTCTTC.

This chain links TRBV11-3 with TRBJ1-4; D gene uncertain. This CDR3 is built from 15 residues. The V gene lost 2 bases and the J gene lost 4 bases, with 11 bases spanning the gap. Germline loops: CDR1 SGHNT, CDR2 YENEEA. CDR3 region: CASSLFSGLNEKLFF. The DNA of the CDR3 is TGTGCCAGCAGCTTATTCTCTGGGCTTAATGAAAAACTGTTTTTT.

This clone was counted between two and nine times. The genes are TRBV6-8 and TRBJ2-3; 7 nucleotides agree with TRBD2. This CDR3 is built from 12 residues. The V segment lost 8 bases and the J segment 7 bases; nucleotides outside the gene matches: 6. Germline-derived CDR1 and CDR2 are MNHGY and SAAAGT. The DNA of the CDR3 is TGTGCCAGCGGGGGGGGTAGGAATACGCAGTATTTT. It is translated as CASGGGRNTQYF.

The chain has TRBV6-8 and TRBJ1-3; possibly TRBD1 for D (6 bases). The V end lost 6 bases, the J end lost 0 bases, and 18 bases lay between the germline ends. Germline CDR1 MNHGY, CDR2 SAAAGT. CDR3 size: 17 residues. The CDR3 sequence: CASSRGGGASSGNTIYF. The DNA for the CDR3 is TGTGCCAGCAGCCGCGGTGGGGGGGCCAGCTCTGGAAACACCATATATTTT.

This sequence joins TRBV30 and TRBJ1-2; no clear D. V gave up 0 bases and J gave up 8 bases, with 10 bases separating them. The CDR3 contains 12 residues. Germline V gene data show CDR1 as GTSNPN and CDR2 as SVGIG (reference sequence). For the CDR3, the DNA is TGTGCCTGGAGTGTACGTCCCTGGGGCTACACCTTC. Translation gives CAWSVRPWGYTF.

The rearrangement links TRBV19 to TRBJ1-5; 9 bases are shared with TRBD1. The CDR3 has 14 residues. The junction had 5 bases not matched to a gene; V was cut back by 5 bases and J by 6 bases. CDR1 is LNHDA, CDR2 SQIVND, per germline (reference sequence). The chain's CDR3 is CASSEGQGPQPQHF. CDR3 coding DNA: TGTGCCAGTAGTGAGGGACAGGGTCCTCAGCCCCAGCATTTT.

This clone has a handful of counts. This rearrangement joins TRBV15 to TRBJ2-1, with 12 bases aligning to TRBD2. This CDR3 region has 15 residues. J lost 6 bases, V lost 5 bases, and 5 bases had no gene match. CDR1 LNHNV and CDR2 YYDKDF come from the germline V gene (reference sequence). CDR3 DNA sequence: TGTGCCACCAGCCCTAGGACTAGCGGGGCCAATGAGCAGTTCTTC. This translates into CATSPRTSGANEQFF. Full variable domain (remainder filled in from reference TRBV15 and TRBJ2-1): DAMVIQNPRYQVTQFGKPVTLSCSQTLNHNVMYWYQQKSSQAPKLLFHYYDKDFNNEADTPDNFQSRRPNTSFCFLDIRSPGLGDTAMYLCATSPRTSGANEQFFGPGTRLTVL.

The genes are TRBV19 and TRBJ2-2; the match to TRBD1 covers 11 bases. The CDR3 has 14 residues. Germline CDR1 LNHDA, CDR2 SQIVND (reference sequence). V shed 8 bases, J shed 3 bases, and the junction held 2 bases outside the gene matches. The chain's CDR3 is CASRTGGYTGELFF. CDR3 coding DNA: TGTGCCAGTCGGACAGGGGGCTACACCGGGGAGCTGTTTTTT.

Only a few counts were recorded for this clone. The genes are TRBV6-8 and TRBJ2-2; TRBD1 matches at 8 bases. V was pared by 5 bases and J by 6 bases, with 5 bases of the junction left unmatched. The CDR3 contains 14 residues. Germline V gene sequence: CDR1 MNHGY, CDR2 SAAAGT. CDR3 loop: CASSGQGRSGELFF. The CDR3 DNA is TGTGCCAGCAGTGGACAGGGTCGGTCCGGGGAGCTGTTTTTT.

The rearrangement joins TRBV5-1 to TRBJ2-6; unclear D gene. The CDR3 is 17 residues long. Germline V gives CDR1 SGHRS, CDR2 YFSETQ. Trimming left V 6 bases short and J 5 bases short, with 21 bases between. CDR3 bases: TGCGCCAGCAAGATGTACGGTTCACAAAGTCGGGCCAACGTCCTGACTTTC. Its translation is CASKMYGSQSRANVLTF.

The chain couples TRBV30 to TRBJ1-3; D remains unclear. The V end lost 4 bases, the J end lost 6 bases, and 7 bases lay between the germline ends. There are 11 residues in the CDR3. The germline CDR1 and CDR2 sequences are GTSNPN and SVGIG (reference sequence). For the CDR3, the DNA is TGTGCCTGGACGAGGGAAAACACCATATATTTT. It translates to CAWTRENTIYF.

This clone was detected ten times or more. The chain carries TRBV6-1 and TRBJ2-4; D is undetermined. CDR1 MNHNS and CDR2 SASEGT come from the germline V gene. The CDR3 runs to 14 residues. The V gene lost 1 base and the J gene lost 1 base, with 5 bases spanning the gap. The CDR3 loop reads CASSEGFAKNIQYF. The CDR3 DNA sequence: TGTGCCAGCAGTGAAGGTTTCGCCAAAAACATTCAGTACTTC.

This clone was found a few times. The CDR3 here is CASSRTSGGPLYNEQFF. CDR3 nucleotide sequence: TGTGCCAGCAGTCGTACTAGCGGGGGACCGCTATACAATGAGCAGTTCTTC. V gene TRBV6-8 combines with J gene TRBJ2-1; TRBD2 agrees at 11 bases. Per the germline V gene, CDR1 is MNHGY and CDR2 is SAAAGT. The CDR3 length is 17 residues. V gave up 5 bases and J gave up 4 bases; unmatched junction bases: 10.

This clone is deemed medium-sized (0.01 to 0.1%). V gene TRBV11-3 combines with J gene TRBJ2-3; 14 nucleotides align to TRBD2. CDR1 and CDR2 from the germline V gene are SGHNT and YENEEA. This CDR3 has 19 residues. V shed 5 bases and J 4 bases; nucleotides not matched to a gene: 14. The CDR3 protein is CASSAKPGLAGVGADTQYF. CDR3 in DNA: TGTGCCAGCAGCGCGAAGCCGGGACTAGCGGGAGTCGGCGCAGATACGCAGTATTTT.

In nucleotides, the CDR3 is TGTGCCAGCAGGACTACAGGGATACGTGGCTACACCTTC. Its protein is CASRTTGIRGYTF. J is TRBJ1-2 and V is TRBV28, with D maybe TRBD1 (6 bases). Germline values: CDR1 MDHEN, CDR2 SYDVKM. The CDR3 runs 13 residues. Trimming removed 6 bases from V and 7 bases from J, with 15 bases in between.

A few counts support this clone. This rearrangement joins TRBV11-3 to TRBJ1-3; D call uncertain. Trimming removed 2 bases at V and 4 bases at J, with 9 bases between. CDR3 length: 14 amino acids. Germline CDR1 reads SGHNT; CDR2 reads YENEEA. The CDR3 protein is CASSLPGNGNTIYF. The CDR3, as DNA: TGTGCCAGCAGCTTACCGGGAAACGGAAACACCATATATTTT.

The table lists this clone with a few counts. The chain employs TRBV5-1 and TRBJ1-1, with TRBD1 identical over 9 bases. This CDR3 contains 15 residues. The germline V gene encodes CDR1 SGHRS and CDR2 YFSETQ. V shed 7 bases and J 2 bases; nucleotides not matched to a gene: 9. The CDR3 bases are TGCGCCAGCCACGTCCCGGGACAGGGAAACACTGAAGCTTTCTTT. Its translation is CASHVPGQGNTEAFF.